This TCR beta chain derives from a study of cytotoxic CD8 clonotypes in ibrutinib-treated CLL. This table comes from immunoSEQ multiplex PCR, and its TCRdb copy is limited to in-frame clones, with some not included. The repertoire holds hundreds of thousands of clones, with approximately 80% as singletons. Germline CDR1 MRHNA, CDR2 SNTAGT. Trimming shortened V by 0 bases and J by 4 bases, and 13 bases separated the two germline ends. The CDR3 loop spans 15 amino acids. Genomic DNA in an amount of approximately 2 micrograms was extracted from cryopreserved PBMCs and used for the preparation of TCR beta libraries.

The rearrangement uses TRBV6-4 and TRBJ2-7; D may match TRBD1 or TRBD2 (7 bases each). The specimen was PBMCs, collected before ibrutinib treatment. The clonotype comes from a human donor with chronic lymphocytic leukemia. CDR3 residues: CASSDSTGRDYEQYF. The CDR3 DNA is TGTGCCAGCAGTGACTCGACAGGGAGGGATTACGAGCAGTACTTC.